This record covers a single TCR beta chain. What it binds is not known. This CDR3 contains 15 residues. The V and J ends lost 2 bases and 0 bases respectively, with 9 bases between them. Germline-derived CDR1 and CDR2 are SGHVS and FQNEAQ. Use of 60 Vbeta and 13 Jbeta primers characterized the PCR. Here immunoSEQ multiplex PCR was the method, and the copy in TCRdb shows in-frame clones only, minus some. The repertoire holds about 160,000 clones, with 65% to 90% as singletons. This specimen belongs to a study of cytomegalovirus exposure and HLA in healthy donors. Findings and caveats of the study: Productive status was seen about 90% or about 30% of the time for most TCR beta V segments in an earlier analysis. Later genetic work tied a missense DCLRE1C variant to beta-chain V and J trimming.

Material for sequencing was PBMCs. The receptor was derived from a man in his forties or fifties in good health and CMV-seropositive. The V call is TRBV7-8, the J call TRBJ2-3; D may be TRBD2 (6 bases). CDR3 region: CASSLYRESTDTQYF. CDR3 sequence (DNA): TGTGCCAGCAGCTTATACCGGGAGAGCACAGATACGCAGTATTTT.